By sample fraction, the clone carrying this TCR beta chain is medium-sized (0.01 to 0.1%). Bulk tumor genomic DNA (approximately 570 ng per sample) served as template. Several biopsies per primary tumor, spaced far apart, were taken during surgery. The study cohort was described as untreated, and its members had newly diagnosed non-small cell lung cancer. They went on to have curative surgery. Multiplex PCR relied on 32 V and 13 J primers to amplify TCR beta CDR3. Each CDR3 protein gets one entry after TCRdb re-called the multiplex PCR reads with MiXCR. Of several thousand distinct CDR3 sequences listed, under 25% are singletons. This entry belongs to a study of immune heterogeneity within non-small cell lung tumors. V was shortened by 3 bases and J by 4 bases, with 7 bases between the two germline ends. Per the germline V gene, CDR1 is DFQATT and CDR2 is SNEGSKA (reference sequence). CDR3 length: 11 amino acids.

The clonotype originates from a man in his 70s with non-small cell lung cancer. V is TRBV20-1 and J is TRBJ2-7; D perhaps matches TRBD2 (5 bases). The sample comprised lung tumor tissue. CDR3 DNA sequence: TGCAGTGCTAGTGACTATTACGAGCAGTACTTC. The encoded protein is CSASDYYEQYF.